The T cell receptor (beta chain) under discussion was sequenced for a study of Ad26.COV2.S vaccination and SARS-CoV-2 variants listed by TCRdb under 2021. For the wider study: Donors in the vaccine arm were drawn from COV1001, a phase I-IIa trial of Ad26.COV2.S in healthy adults that was multicentre, randomized, double-blind and placebo-controlled. Sequencing of the TCRbeta repertoire served to evaluate the specificity and breadth of SARS-CoV-2-reactive T cell receptors following Ad26.COV2.S vaccination. The TCR-sequenced set comprised around 30 samples: about 19 Ad26.COV2.S vaccine recipients, 5 placebo recipients and 8 SARS-CoV-2 convalescent individuals. Ad26.COV2.S was administered intramuscularly at 5 x 10^10 or 1 x 10^11 viral particles, either as a single shot or as two shots given 56 days apart. Trial participants were randomized into five groups of five: low-dose or high-dose Ad26.COV2.S given once or twice, or placebo on both occasions. Investigators remained blinded to trial group allocation during experiments and outcome assessment.

The immunoSEQ Assay was the method used to sequence TCRbeta CDR3 regions. After extraction, genomic DNA underwent amplification by bias-controlled multiplex PCR, followed by high-throughput sequencing. The study's processing was this. To quantify the absolute abundance of each unique TCRbeta CDR3 region, sequences were collapsed and filtered. T cell fraction was estimated by normalization of TCRbeta template counts to usable DNA, with usable DNA being measured through amplification of reference genes present in all nucleated cells. Repertoire TCRs were annotated as SARS-CoV-2-specific by exact matching of V gene, CDR3 amino acid sequence and J gene to a known reactive TCR set. MIRA supplied the reference SARS-CoV-2 TCR set, which was filtered for enrichment in COVID-19-positive ImmuneCODE repertoires so that public or cross-reactive TCRs were removed. Based on the MIRA antigens, annotated TCRs were further analysed at the level of specific ORF or position within ORF. Breadth was defined as annotated unique rearrangements over total unique productive rearrangements; depth was the summed frequency of those rearrangements. TCR breadth was compared between groups using two-sided Wilcoxon rank-sum tests. Not all clones reach the TCRdb copy of this immuneACCESS table, which keeps in-frame sequences only. Checked studies attribute under half of the gap to unresolved V genes and leave the rest unexplained. The D gene and trimming were derived from the DNA, and the V and J assignments and clone size from that table. The sample table shows hundreds of thousands of clones, and 70% to 90% are seen once. Of the sample, roughly 1.5% falls within the top ten clones.

What this sample's treatment or condition label stands for: 15 to 20 received Ad26.COV2.S at low or high dose, single or two shots; roughly five received placebo; per-sample allocation not given. For vaccine and placebo recipients, repertoires were sequenced using samples collected on day 63 after the first injection. Cohort 1b enrolled fewer than 30 adults aged 18-55 years at a single site in Boston, USA, between 29 July and 7 August 2020. Ad26.COV2.S consisted of a replication-incompetent adenovirus type 26 vector by which a prefusion-stabilized SARS-CoV-2 spike protein from the original Wuhan strain was expressed. The paper as a whole reports these results and caveats: Higher spike-specific TCR breadth was observed in Ad26.COV2.S recipients than in placebo recipients (P = 0.0014). Vaccine and placebo recipients had comparable non-spike TCR breadth, which fits with the vaccine containing only spike. According to the authors, total T cell responses may have been underestimated by the TCR breadth and depth analyses. After vaccination, substantial breadth of spike-specific CD8+ and CD4+ T cell responses was reported. The study was not powered to compare responses between vaccine doses or regimens.

On this clone: What this receptor recognizes is not known. No much larger clonotype is one base removed from it; base qualities were not supplied.

Here V drops 9 bases and J drops 3 bases, and the junction holds 8 bases not matched to any gene. Via the germline V gene, CDR1 is LGHNT and CDR2 FRNRAP. The CDR3 runs 14 amino acids, cysteine and phenylalanine included. Of all the DNA, just the CDR3 is kept, 42 bases in frame from base 1. This receptor was obtained from a person aged 18-65 years who received the Ad26.COV2.S COVID-19 vaccine or a placebo. The rearranged segments are TRBV12-5 and TRBJ1-3, with TRBD1 identical over 7 junction bases. The input for sequencing was peripheral blood, taken in a trial of Ad26.COV2.S vaccine versus placebo. The CDR3 amino acid sequence is: CASQSQGGGNTIYF. The DNA sequence reads TGTGCTAGCCAGAGTCAGGGGGGTGGAAACACCATATATTTT.